The entry below gives a single TCR beta chain sequence along with its context. Using immunoSEQ multiplex PCR, the repertoire was profiled, and TCRdb retains in-frame clones only, with some absent. The table records fewer than 450,000 clones, around 91% of them present only once. This CDR3 has 16 residues. V lost 0 bases and J lost 0, with 10 bases in between. Germline CDR1 MGHRA, CDR2 YSYEKL. Participants, about 18 to 89 years old, spanned 24 US areas. Assignments of participants to cohorts depended upon their own reported clinical history. Recovered status applied to Cohort 3 donors who had two consecutive negative PCRs. It also applied to those with clearance or with symptom resolution. The source of the sample is a study of blood T cell repertoires in COVID-19. Study context: COVID-19 samples from acute and convalescent phases originated in the United States, Italy and Spain.

The V call is TRBV4-1, the J call TRBJ2-3; D unclear. This TCR was recovered from a man aged 18 to 35 who had recovered from COVID-19. Sequencing was done on a sample of PBMCs or T cells enriched from blood (not recorded which). CDR3 sequence: CASSQDTERSTDTQYF. The CDR3 nucleotides read TGCGCCAGCAGCCAAGACACGGAGCGAAGCACAGATACGCAGTATTTT.